This passage covers 28 T cell receptor beta chains from one sample sequenced in a study of cytomegalovirus exposure and HLA in healthy donors (dated by TCRdb to 2015 to 2018). The library came from the immunoSEQ multiplex PCR assay. For the multiplex PCR, a mixture combining 60 forward primers for TCR Vbeta segments and 13 reverse primers for TCR Jbeta segments was used. What TCRdb holds here is the immuneACCESS table cut down to in-frame rearrangements. Part of the clones is not present; checked against another copy, under half of the missing clones reflect an unresolved V gene, and the others are unexplained. The sample yields 70,000 or so clones; around 64% were counted once. Jointly, the top ten make up 3% to 3.5% of the sample. The specimen sequenced was PBMCs. These receptors were taken from a woman in her fifties or sixties in good health and CMV-seronegative.

This chain connects TRBV7-3 to TRBJ2-1, with 7 nucleotides matching TRBD2. Germline CDR1 SGHTA, CDR2 FQGTGA. Trimming cost V 8 bases and J 8 bases; bases outside gene matches: 6. The length of the CDR3 is 12 residues. CDR3 in DNA: TGTGCCAGCGGGGGGACTAAAGATGAGCAGTTCTTC. This sequence encodes CASGGTKDEQFF.

V is TRBV15 and J is TRBJ1-2; D might be TRBD1 (5 bases). The germline gives CDR1 LNHNV, CDR2 YYDKDF (reference sequence). The V end lost 3 bases, the J end lost 6 bases, and 20 bases lay between the germline ends. This CDR3 has 16 amino acids. The CDR3 nucleotides are TGTGCCACCAGCAGGGGCCTCAGGGCTGAATCTGATGGCTACACCTTC. It encodes CATSRGLRAESDGYTF.

This clone came up a few times. The chain carries TRBV28 and TRBJ1-1; 9 nucleotides match TRBD1. Germline values: CDR1 MDHEN, CDR2 SYDVKM. The CDR3 has 14 residues. V shed 5 bases, J shed 2 bases, and the junction held 3 bases outside the gene matches. The CDR3 nucleotides are TGTGCCAGCAGTGACAGGGGGGGAAACACTGAAGCTTTCTTT. Its protein is CASSDRGGNTEAFF.

This rearrangement joins TRBV29-1 to TRBJ2-7; 11 bases align to TRBD1. The germline gives CDR1 SQVTM, CDR2 ANQGSEA. V shed 7 bases and J 3 bases; nucleotides not matched to a gene: 5. The CDR3 runs to 13 residues. The CDR3 sequence is CSAVGTGGYEQYF. DNA of the CDR3: TGCAGCGCCGTCGGGACAGGGGGCTACGAGCAGTACTTC.

This clone appeared a single time. Written as DNA, the CDR3 is TGTGCCAGCAGCCCCCTACTAGCCCCTGAGAGGTACAATGAGCAGTTCTTC. Translated, it gives CASSPLLAPERYNEQFF. This sequence joins TRBV28 and TRBJ2-1, with a weak D call TRBD2 (6 bases). Germline V gene data show CDR1 as MDHEN and CDR2 as SYDVKM. The CDR3 runs to 17 residues. Trimming pared 6 bases from V and 4 bases from J, leaving 22 bases between.

This rearrangement joins TRBV5-1 to TRBJ1-1, with 7 positions matching TRBD1. V was pared by 3 bases and J by 0 bases, with 8 bases of the junction left unmatched. The CDR3 contains 16 residues. Per germline, CDR1 SGHRS and CDR2 YFSETQ. The chain's CDR3 is CASSYRQGPMNTEAFF. The CDR3 coding sequence is TGCGCCAGCAGCTACCGACAGGGACCCATGAACACTGAAGCTTTCTTT.

There are a few counts of this clone. This chain uses TRBV15 with TRBJ1-5; 10 nucleotides line up with TRBD1. Trimming took 0 bases from V and 2 from J; bases not matched to a gene: 1. The CDR3 loop spans 16 amino acids. The germline gives CDR1 LNHNV, CDR2 YYDKDF (reference sequence). Written as DNA, the CDR3 is TGTGCCACCAGCAGAGACGGGACAGGGGGCAATCAGCCCCAGCATTTT. This translates into CATSRDGTGGNQPQHF.

This chain uses TRBV27 with TRBJ1-2; D gene unclear. Germline CDR1 reads MNHEY; CDR2 reads SMNVEV (reference sequence). This CDR3 is built from 13 residues. V shed 2 bases and J shed 1 base, with 5 bases lying between them. CDR3 sequence: CASSLTINYGYTF. CDR3 nucleotide sequence: TGTGCCAGCAGTTTAACTATTAACTATGGCTACACCTTC.

This clone has a handful of counts. CDR3 coding DNA: TGTGCCAGCAGCTTAGTAGAGGCAGTGAATCAGCCCCAGCATTTT. Translating gives CASSLVEAVNQPQHF. The gene calls are TRBV7-2 and TRBJ1-5; D gene unclear. CDR3 length: 15 amino acids. Germline loops: CDR1 SGHTA, CDR2 FQGNSA. Deletions cut 1 base from V and 4 bases from J, with 11 bases between.

This clone was counted only a few times. The CDR3 region has the DNA TGTGCCAGCAGCAAAGACAGGGTCAACCCGGCGGGCCAGGGGGCATCCTACGAGCAGTACTTC. This codes for CASSKDRVNPAGQGASYEQYF. The V gene is TRBV21-1, the J gene TRBJ2-7; TRBD1 is the table's D call and was not checked against the DNA. TRBV21-1 corresponds to a pseudogene. CDR3 length: 21 residues.

This clone is a singleton in its sample. The chain combines TRBV15 with TRBJ2-1; 8 nucleotides match TRBD2. Germline CDR1 LNHNV, CDR2 YYDKDF (reference sequence). Trimming at V came to 8 bases and at J to 2 bases, leaving 5 bases not matched to a gene. The CDR3 contains 14 residues. This chain's CDR3 is CATGGRGAYNEQFF. DNA of the CDR3: TGTGCCACCGGGGGGCGGGGGGCCTACAATGAGCAGTTCTTC.

The chain employs TRBV6-5 and TRBJ1-5; no clear D. Per the germline V gene, CDR1 is MNHEY and CDR2 is SVGAGI. This CDR3 has 13 amino acids. V lost 0 bases, J lost 7 bases, and 7 bases lay in between. CDR3 nucleotide sequence: TGTGCCAGCAGTTACTCGTCGGGACAGCCCCAGCATTTT. This gives the protein CASSYSSGQPQHF.

The chain combines TRBV7-3 with TRBJ2-2; 10 bases are shared with TRBD1. The CDR3 has 16 amino acids. Germline-derived CDR1 and CDR2 are SGHTA and FQGTGA. The junction had 5 bases not matched to a gene; V was cut back by 4 bases and J by 3 bases. The CDR3 sequence: CASSSTTGGYTGELFF. The CDR3 DNA reads as TGTGCCAGCAGCTCAACGACAGGGGGCTACACCGGGGAGCTGTTTTTT.

As DNA, the CDR3 is TGTGCCAGCAGCTTAGATGGGGCATCGAACACTGAAGCTTTCTTT. This gives the protein CASSLDGASNTEAFF. This chain links TRBV7-6 with TRBJ1-1; the D gene is possibly TRBD1 (5 bases). In germline, CDR1 is SGHVS, CDR2 FNYEAQ. The CDR3 consists of 15 residues. The ends were cut back, 1 base at V and 1 base at J, with 10 bases in the middle. Based on the CDR3 plus reference TRBV7-6 and TRBJ1-1, the full variable domain is GAGVSQSPRYKVTKRGQDVALRCDPISGHVSLYWYRQALGQGPEFLTYFNYEAQQDKSGLPNDRFSAERPEGSISTLTIQRTEQRDSAMYRCASSLDGASNTEAFFGQGTRLTVV.

The chain combines TRBV7-3 with TRBJ2-7, with 7 nucleotides matching TRBD1. V shed 4 bases and J 4 bases; nucleotides not matched to a gene: 1. This CDR3 spans 12 amino acids. Germline values: CDR1 SGHTA, CDR2 FQGTGA. CDR3: CASSSQGYEQYF. The DNA for the CDR3 is TGTGCCAGCAGCTCACAGGGGTACGAGCAGTACTTC. Using reference TRBV7-3 and TRBJ2-7 for the parts outside the CDR3, the full variable domain is GAGVSQTPSNKVTEKGKYVELRCDPISGHTALYWYRQSLGQGPEFLIYFQGTGAADDSGLPNDRFFAVRPEGSVSTLKIQRTERGDSAVYLCASSSQGYEQYFGPGTRLTVT.

The V call is TRBV18, the J call TRBJ2-3; 7 bases are a match to TRBD1. This CDR3 is 17 amino acids long. V lost 3 bases and J lost 3; bases outside the gene matches: 12. Germline V gene lookup returns CDR1 KGHSH and CDR2 LQKENI. CDR3 region: CASSPPRVLQGTDTQYF. The CDR3 bases are TGTGCCAGCTCACCGCCCAGGGTCCTACAGGGGACAGATACGCAGTATTTT.

In DNA, the CDR3 is TGCGCCAGCAGCCAAGATCGACAGGAGAACACTGAAGCTTTCTTT. Encoded protein: CASSQDRQENTEAFF. The chain employs TRBV4-1 and TRBJ1-1, with a tentative D call TRBD1 (6 bases). The ends were cut back, 0 bases at V and 1 base at J, with 9 bases in the middle. This CDR3 spans 15 amino acids. In germline, CDR1 is MGHRA, CDR2 YSYEKL.

The chain uses TRBV6-4 and TRBJ2-1; D ambiguous. Germline values: CDR1 MRHNA, CDR2 SNTAGT. Trimming took 4 bases from V and 3 from J, leaving 13 bases between them. The CDR3 runs to 15 residues. CDR3: CASSVYGRGYNEQFF. CDR3 bases: TGTGCCAGCAGTGTGTATGGCCGAGGCTACAATGAGCAGTTCTTC.

The sample holds one count of this clone. DNA for the CDR3: TGTGCCAGCAGCTATACCGGGACAGGGGGCCCGAACGTCCTGACTTTC. This codes for CASSYTGTGGPNVLTF. This chain connects TRBV7-2 to TRBJ2-6, with TRBD1 identical over 12 bases. Germline CDR1 reads SGHTA; CDR2 reads FQGNSA. CDR3 size: 16 residues. The J segment lost 10 bases and the V segment lost 4 bases, leaving 8 bases of the junction unmatched.

This sequence joins TRBV28 and TRBJ1-1; 9 bases fit TRBD1. CDR1 is MDHEN, CDR2 SYDVKM, per germline. The CDR3 length is 16 residues. V shed 9 bases and J 5 bases; nucleotides not matched to a gene: 16. The CDR3 sequence is CASTAPGQGMGTEAFF. CDR3 DNA sequence: TGTGCCAGTACAGCCCCGGGACAGGGAATGGGGACTGAAGCTTTCTTT.

The V and J genes are TRBV30 and TRBJ2-1; maybe TRBD1 (5 bases). The CDR3 has 12 amino acids. V was trimmed by 0 bases and J by 9 bases, leaving 9 bases between them. Per the germline V gene, CDR1 is GTSNPN and CDR2 is SVGIG (reference sequence). The CDR3 loop is CAWSVIGVEQFF. The CDR3, as DNA: TGTGCCTGGAGTGTAATAGGGGTTGAGCAGTTCTTC. Supplemented by reference TRBV30 and TRBJ2-1, the full variable domain reads SQTIHQWPATLVQPVGSPLSLECTVEGTSNPNLYWYRQAAGRGLQLLFYSVGIGQISSEVPQNLSASRPQDRQFILSSKKLLLSDSGFYLCAWSVIGVEQFFGPGTRLTVL.

This clone was seen only once. This rearrangement joins TRBV5-4 to TRBJ2-5; D may be TRBD1 (5 bases). This CDR3 has 15 amino acids. Per the germline V gene, CDR1 is SGHNT and CDR2 is YYREEE (reference sequence). The V end was cut by 0 bases, the J end by 5 bases, with 14 bases between. CDR3 protein: CASSLVNDPGETQYF. The CDR3 bases are TGTGCCAGCAGCTTGGTTAATGACCCAGGGGAGACCCAGTACTTC.

This rearrangement joins TRBV27 to TRBJ2-1; weak D call: TRBD2 (7 bases). Germline CDR1 and CDR2: MNHEY and SMNVEV (reference sequence). The CDR3 has 21 amino acids. V lost 2 bases, J lost 3 bases, and 29 bases lay in between. The CDR3 nucleotides are TGTGCCAGCAGTTTACTTGGAGGACAGCTTACCAGCGGGATTGGCTACAATGAGCAGTTCTTC. Protein: CASSLLGGQLTSGIGYNEQFF.

The chain employs TRBV25-1 and TRBJ2-3; 7 nucleotides agree with TRBD2. V was clipped by 3 bases and J by 8 bases; unmatched bases: 5. The CDR3 covers 13 residues. CDR1 and CDR2 (germline): MGHDK, SYGVNS. The CDR3 DNA reads TGTGCCAGCAGTGAGCTCAGGGAGGGTACGCAGTATTTT. Translated: CASSELREGTQYF.

V usage is TRBV7-2 and J usage is TRBJ2-1; 13 nucleotides match TRBD2. This CDR3 is 16 amino acids long. The germline gives CDR1 SGHTA, CDR2 FQGNSA. The junction had 7 bases not matched to a gene; V was cut back by 5 bases and J by 6 bases. In nucleotides, the CDR3 is TGTGCCAGCAGCCCCCAAGGACTAGCGGGAGTCAATGAGCAGTTCTTC. Translated, it gives CASSPQGLAGVNEQFF.

The rearrangement joins TRBV30 to TRBJ1-4, with D tentatively TRBD1 (5 bases). Germline V lookup: CDR1 GTSNPN, CDR2 SVGIG (reference sequence). The ends were cut back, 0 bases at V and 8 bases at J, with 13 bases in the middle. This CDR3 comprises 14 residues. CDR3 amino acids: CAWSVLGRTEKLFF. The DNA for the CDR3 is TGTGCCTGGAGTGTACTGGGGCGGACCGAAAAACTGTTTTTT.

With respect to this clone: Its ends do not fully match the called genes, so a read error is possible. This chain connects TRBV7-7 to TRBJ2-3; D not certain. This CDR3 is 14 amino acids long. CDR1 is SSHAT and CDR2 is FNYEAQ in the germline V gene (reference sequence). CDR3 nucleotide sequence: TGTGCTAGCAGCTTCACACCCGCCGCAGATACGCAGTATTTT. Its protein product is CASSFTPAADTQYF.

The V gene is TRBV9, the J gene TRBJ2-5; the D is unclear. From germline, CDR1 is SGDLS and CDR2 YYNGEE. The V and J ends lost 0 bases and 2 bases respectively, with 8 bases between them. This CDR3 contains 14 residues. The DNA for the CDR3 is TGTGCCAGCAGCGTAGGAGGAACACAAGAGACCCAGTACTTC. This codes for CASSVGGTQETQYF. Full variable domain (outside the CDR3, taken from reference TRBV9 and TRBJ2-5): DSGVTQTPKHLITATGQRVTLRCSPRSGDLSVYWYQQSLDQGLQFLIQYYNGEERAKGNILERFSAQQFPDLHSELNLSSLELGDSALYFCASSVGGTQETQYFGPGTRLLVL.